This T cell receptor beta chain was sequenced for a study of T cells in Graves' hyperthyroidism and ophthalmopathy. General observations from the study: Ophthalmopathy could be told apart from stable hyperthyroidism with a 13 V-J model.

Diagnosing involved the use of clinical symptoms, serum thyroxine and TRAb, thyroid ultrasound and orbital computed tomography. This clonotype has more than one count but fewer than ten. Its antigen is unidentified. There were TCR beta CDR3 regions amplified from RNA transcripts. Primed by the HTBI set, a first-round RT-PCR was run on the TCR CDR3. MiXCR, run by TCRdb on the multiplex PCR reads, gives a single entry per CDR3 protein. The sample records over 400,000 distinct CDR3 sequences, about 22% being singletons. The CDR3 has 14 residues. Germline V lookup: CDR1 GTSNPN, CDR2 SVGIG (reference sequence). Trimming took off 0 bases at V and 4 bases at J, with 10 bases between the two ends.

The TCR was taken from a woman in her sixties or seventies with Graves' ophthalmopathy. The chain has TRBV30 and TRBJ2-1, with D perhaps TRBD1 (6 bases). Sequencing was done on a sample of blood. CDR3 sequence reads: CAWSVAQGYNEQFF. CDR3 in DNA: TGTGCCTGGAGTGTGGCTCAGGGGTACAATGAGCAGTTCTTC.